These T cell receptor beta chains were read from a single sample in a study of cytomegalovirus exposure and HLA in healthy donors. The method was immunoSEQ multiplex PCR; TCRdb's version includes in-frame clones alone and lacks a portion of them. This sample has 130,000 or so clones, with approximately 78% found just once. The material sequenced was PBMCs. These receptors were collected from a woman between 45 and 65 years old in good health and CMV-seropositive. Each CDR3 is given with its conserved first and last residue. The D gene is left open where the match is weak. Clone size is shown for a subset of rows, as once, few, many or a class of expanded clone.

clone size	V gene	J gene	D gene	CDR3 protein	CDR3 DNA
NA	TRBV7-2	TRBJ1-4	TRBD1	CASSLRGQGANEKLFF	TGTGCCAGCAGCTTACGTGGACAGGGTGCTAATGAAAAACTGTTTTTT
NA	TRBV9	TRBJ2-7	TRBD1	CASTQGPGQGHEQYF	TGTGCCAGCACCCAAGGACCGGGACAGGGGCACGAGCAGTACTTC
NA	TRBV4-2	TRBJ2-5	NA	CASSSPSTGQETQYF	TGTGCCAGCAGCTCTCCAAGCACAGGGCAAGAGACCCAGTACTTC
NA	TRBV25-1	TRBJ2-3	NA	CASSERGRDRTDTQYF	TGTGCCAGCAGTGAGCGGGGGCGGGACCGCACAGATACGCAGTATTTT
few	TRBV6-5	TRBJ2-7	NA	CASSYRQGYEQYF	TGTGCCAGCAGTTACCGGCAGGGATACGAGCAGTACTTC
once	TRBV28	TRBJ1-1	NA	CASTPGLRAFF	TGTGCCAGCACCCCGGGACTCCGGGCTTTCTTT
NA	TRBV30	TRBJ1-4	TRBD1	CAWSVQGVNEKLFF	TGTGCCTGGAGTGTACAGGGGGTTAATGAAAAACTGTTTTTT
NA	TRBV5-1	TRBJ1-3	NA	CASSLDRANSGNTIYF	TGCGCCAGCAGCTTGGACAGGGCCAACTCTGGAAACACCATATATTTT
NA	TRBV6-6	TRBJ2-6	NA	CASSYLTGSGANVLTF	TGTGCCAGCAGTTACCTTACAGGGTCTGGGGCCAACGTCCTGACTTTC
few	TRBV5-1	TRBJ1-4	NA	CASSLAQQGFSEKLFF	TGCGCCAGCAGCTTGGCCCAACAGGGTTTCAGTGAAAAACTGTTTTTT
once	TRBV4-1	TRBJ2-2	TRBD2	CASSQATGLAGEAGELFF	TGCGCCAGCAGCCAAGCGACCGGGCTAGCGGGGGAGGCCGGGGAGCTGTTTTTT
NA	TRBV2	TRBJ1-1	NA	CASSEFGTNTEAFF	TGTGCCAGCAGTGAATTTGGGACTAACACTGAAGCTTTCTTT